This entry features one T cell receptor (beta chain) sequence. The antigen remains undetermined. The data originate from a study of cytomegalovirus exposure and HLA in healthy donors. Researchers ran the PCR with 60 Vbeta and 13 Jbeta primers. Data came from immunoSEQ multiplex PCR; TCRdb stores just in-frame clones and leaves some out. The sample has approximately 110,000 clones; about 68% are singletons. Nominal health characterized the donors when sampled, though unrecorded immune exposures were likely. This CDR3 has 14 residues. V was cut by 6 bases and J by 1 base, with 12 bases left in between. Per germline, CDR1 MNHGY and CDR2 SVAAGI. Study-wide results and limits: In terms of immune exposure information, only CMV serostatus was available. Three of the chains that were CMV-associated were confirmed in vitro to be specific for CMV antigens.

The chain has TRBV6-9 and TRBJ1-1; D gene unclear. Sample: PBMCs. The sequence was obtained from a woman between 35 and 50 years old in good health and CMV-seropositive. CDR3 amino acids: CASRSSRPNTEAFF. The DNA of the CDR3 is TGTGCCAGCAGATCATCCAGGCCGAACACTGAAGCTTTCTTT.